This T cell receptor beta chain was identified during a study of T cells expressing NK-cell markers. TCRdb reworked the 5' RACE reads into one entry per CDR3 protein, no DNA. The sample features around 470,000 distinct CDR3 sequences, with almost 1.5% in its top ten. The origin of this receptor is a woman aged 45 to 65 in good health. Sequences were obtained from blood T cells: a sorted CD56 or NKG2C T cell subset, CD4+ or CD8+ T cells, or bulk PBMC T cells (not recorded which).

The CDR3 sequence is CASSGGSVTEAFF. The chain employs TRBV9 and TRBJ1-1; TCRdb returns TRBD1, unconfirmable since there is no DNA. CDR3 length: 13 amino acids. Germline CDR1 SGDLS, CDR2 YYNGEE.